These T cell receptor beta chains were read from a single sample in a study of glioma-infiltrating T cells after dendritic cell vaccination. Repertoires were generated with immunoSEQ multiplex PCR, while TCRdb's copy carries only in-frame clones and drops some. The table lists 50,000 to 75,000 clones, 85% of them singletons. Sequenced material: blood, taken after dendritic cell vaccination. The receptors stem from a human donor with glioblastoma. Both conserved end residues are part of each CDR3. D genes are given only for firm matches. Rows may omit the clone size; those that give it use once, few, many or a size class.

clone size	D gene	V gene	CDR3 length	J gene	CDR3 DNA	CDR3 protein
-	TRBD2	TRBV6-5	16	TRBJ2-1	TGTGCCAGCAGTTACTCAATGCGGGGGGGCCACAATGAGCAGTTCTTC	CASSYSMRGGHNEQFF
-	TRBD1	TRBV2	15	TRBJ1-5	TGTGCCAGCAGACCCGGGACAGGGAACAATCAGCCCCAGCATTTT	CASRPGTGNNQPQHF
-	TRBD1	TRBV4-1	13	TRBJ2-7	TGCGCCAGCAGCCAAGATCTAGGGGGCGTCCACTACTTC	CASSQDLGGVHYF
-	TRBD1	TRBV30	19	TRBJ2-6	TGTGCCTGGAGTGGTTTCTGGGACAGGGCCCAGGGGGGGGCCAACGTCCTGACTTTC	CAWSGFWDRAQGGANVLTF
-	-	TRBV7-3	13	TRBJ2-5	TGTGCCAGCAGCGGGGGGGCGGGTGAGACCCAGTACTTC	CASSGGAGETQYF
-	TRBD1	TRBV5-6	15	TRBJ2-7	TGTGCCAGCAGCTTACCACCGGGACAGGGATACGAGCAGTACTTC	CASSLPPGQGYEQYF
once	TRBD2	TRBV7-7	14	TRBJ2-5	TGTGCTAGCAGCTCCCCGGGAGGTGAAGAGACCCAGTACTTC	CASSSPGGEETQYF
few	TRBD1	TRBV14	15	TRBJ2-6	TGTGCCAGCAGCTCAGGGGGTTCTGGGGCCAACGTCCTGACTTTC	CASSSGGSGANVLTF
-	-	TRBV19	16	TRBJ1-2	TGTGCCAGTAGTATAACTCTGGGGCAGGGTTCCCATGGCTACACCTTC	CASSITLGQGSHGYTF
-	-	TRBV25-1	18	TRBJ1-5	TGTGCCAGCAGTGAAGAGGCGGTTGGGGAGTATAGCAATCAGCCCCAGCATTTT	CASSEEAVGEYSNQPQHF
-	TRBD1	TRBV11-2	15	TRBJ2-2	TGTGCCAGCAGCCAGGCGACAGGGGACACCGGGGAGCTGTTTTTT	CASSQATGDTGELFF
-	TRBD2	TRBV6-5	14	TRBJ2-2	TGTGCCAGCAGTTACGGGGGGGGTACCGGGGAGCTGTTTTTT	CASSYGGGTGELFF
-	-	TRBV2	13	TRBJ1-2	TGTGCCAGCAGTGTTAGCCTTAACTATGGCTACACCTTC	CASSVSLNYGYTF
many	TRBD1	TRBV5-4	15	TRBJ1-2	TGTGCCAGCAGCCCCCGACAGGGCGGTAACTATGGCTACACCTTC	CASSPRQGGNYGYTF
-	TRBD1	TRBV18	17	TRBJ2-2	TGTGCCAGCTCACCGGGGACAGGGGGCTGGAACACCGGGGAGCTGTTTTTT	CASSPGTGGWNTGELFF
once	TRBD2	TRBV19	15	TRBJ2-1	TGTGCCAGTAGAGGCCCCGGGGGGGGGTACAATGAGCAGTTCTTC	CASRGPGGGYNEQFF
-	TRBD2	TRBV4-2	17	TRBJ2-3	TGTGCCAGCAGCCAAGGGGGGCCAGCGGGGGCCCAAAGTACGCAGTATTTT	CASSQGGPAGAQSTQYF
-	TRBD1	TRBV9	13	TRBJ2-5	TGTGCCAGCAGCCGGGACAGCCAAGAGACCCAGTACTTC	CASSRDSQETQYF
few	TRBD2	TRBV7-2	16	TRBJ2-3	TGTGCCAGCAGCTTAGTAGCGGGGGGGCGCACAGATACGCAGTATTTT	CASSLVAGGRTDTQYF
-	-	TRBV28	15	TRBJ1-3	TGTGCCAGCAGTAAGACAGTTATCTCTGGAAACACCATATATTTT	CASSKTVISGNTIYF
-	-	TRBV7-3	13	TRBJ2-7	TGTGCCAGCAGCTTTGGTCACACCTACGAGCAGTACTTC	CASSFGHTYEQYF
once	-	TRBV6-5	14	TRBJ1-1	TGTGCCAGCAGACTGCCGAGGGTTGGCACTGAAGCTTTCTTT	CASRLPRVGTEAFF
-	TRBD2	TRBV5-1	15	TRBJ2-5	TGCGCCAGCACCAGAGCGGGGGTGTACCAAGAGACCCAGTACTTC	CASTRAGVYQETQYF
-	TRBD2	TRBV11-3	15	TRBJ2-1	TGTGCCAGCAGCCTCCGGGGGGGGGACTACAATGAGCAGTTCTTC	CASSLRGGDYNEQFF
-	-	TRBV9	14	TRBJ1-1	TGTGCCAGCAGCGTAGGAGGAGGGACCCCTGAAGCTTTCTTT	CASSVGGGTPEAFF
-	-	TRBV11-2	13	TRBJ2-7	TGTGCCAGCAGCTTAGACAGGGCCTACGAGCAGTACTTC	CASSLDRAYEQYF
few	-	TRBV5-6	17	TRBJ1-2	TGTGCCAGCAGCTTCATATCCGACTCGACCTCGACCTATGGCTACACCTTC	CASSFISDSTSTYGYTF
-	-	TRBV18	13	TRBJ1-1	TGTGCCAGCTCACGGACTCAAAACACTGAAGCTTTCTTT	CASSRTQNTEAFF
-	TRBD1	TRBV4-2	16	TRBJ1-4	TGTGCCAGCAGCCAAGGAAACAGGGGGCGAGAGGAAAAACTGTTTTTT	CASSQGNRGREEKLFF
-	-	TRBV28	13	TRBJ1-2	TGTGCCAGCAGTTTTCACAGGGCGGAAGGCTACACCTTC	CASSFHRAEGYTF
-	-	TRBV7-3	12	TRBJ2-2	TGTGCCAGCAGCCCCGACACCGGGGAGCTGTTTTTT	CASSPDTGELFF
-	TRBD1	TRBV7-9	17	TRBJ2-5	TGTGCCAGCAGCATGATACTGGGACAGGGTATAGGGGAGACCCAGTACTTC	CASSMILGQGIGETQYF
-	-	TRBV30	15	TRBJ2-1	TGTGCCTGGAGTGTACGGAGGGCAGGAATGAATGAGCAGTTCTTC	CAWSVRRAGMNEQFF
-	TRBD1	TRBV19	15	TRBJ1-4	TGTGCCAGTAGTGTCTCCGGGACAGGGATGGAAAAACTGTTTTTT	CASSVSGTGMEKLFF
-	TRBD1	TRBV6-5	15	TRBJ1-1	TGTGCCAGCAGTACGGTGGGAACAGGGGGCACTGAAGCTTTCTTT	CASSTVGTGGTEAFF
-	-	TRBV2	12	TRBJ1-3	TGTGCCAGTTCCCAAGAGGCAGTCGGGGTTAATTTT	CASSQEAVGVNF
-	-	TRBV9	14	TRBJ1-2	TGTGCCAGCAGCCCTCCGGGGTCCGAATATGGCTACACCTTC	CASSPPGSEYGYTF